Following are 18 T cell receptor beta chains from one sample sequenced in a study of T cell changes during pregnancy in multiple sclerosis. Profiled with immunoSEQ multiplex PCR; TCRdb holds only in-frame clones, not every one. The table has tens of thousands of clones, about 94% seen once. The sequences come from CD8+ T cells from peripheral blood mononuclear cells, collected after pregnancy. All receptors come from a female donor with multiple sclerosis, enrolled in a pregnancy study.

This chain links TRBV9 with TRBJ2-3, with a possible D match to TRBD2 (6 bases). Deletions cut 4 bases from V and 2 bases from J, with 17 bases between. There are 16 residues in the CDR3. Germline V lookup: CDR1 SGDLS, CDR2 YYNGEE. The CDR3 reads CASSTRSGGFTDTQYF. The DNA for the CDR3 is TGTGCCAGCAGCACGCGATCCGGGGGTTTCACAGATACGCAGTATTTT.

The V and J genes are TRBV4-3 and TRBJ1-2; maybe TRBD1 (5 bases). The V gene's germline CDR1 is LGHNA and CDR2 YSLEER. This CDR3 spans 15 amino acids. The V and J ends lost 4 bases and 2 bases respectively, with 14 bases between them. CDR3 in DNA: TGCGCCAGCAGCCCTATGAGGGGAGGGAACTATGGCTACACCTTC. Translation: CASSPMRGGNYGYTF.

The rearrangement uses TRBV7-3 and TRBJ2-1; D is ambiguous. The germline gives CDR1 SGHTA, CDR2 FQGTGA. The length of the CDR3 is 16 residues. V gave up 6 bases and J gave up 0 bases, with 15 bases separating them. CDR3 sequence (DNA): TGTGCCAGCAGTCTCATCCCGAAGAGCTCCTACAATGAGCAGTTCTTC. Encoded protein: CASSLIPKSSYNEQFF.

This chain connects TRBV29-1 to TRBJ1-1, with 7 bases matching TRBD1. Germline assignment: CDR1 SQVTM and CDR2 ANQGSEA. The V gene end was trimmed by 3 bases and the J gene end by 4 bases; junction bases not matched to a gene: 8. The CDR3 is made up of 14 amino acids. The CDR3: CSVDRTGSGTEAFF. The DNA of the CDR3 is TGCAGCGTTGATCGGACAGGCTCGGGCACTGAAGCTTTCTTT. Full variable domain (rest looked up from reference TRBV29-1 and TRBJ1-1): SAVISQKPSRDICQRGTSLTIQCQVDSQVTMMFWYRQQPGQSLTLIATANQGSEATYESGFVIDKFPISRPNLTFSTLTVSNMSPEDSSIYLCSVDRTGSGTEAFFGQGTRLTVV.

The chain joins TRBV27 to TRBJ1-3, with D uncertain. The CDR3 is 14 amino acids. Between the trimmed V and J ends, which lost 6 bases and 2 bases, there was a span of 11 bases. Germline loops: CDR1 MNHEY, CDR2 SMNVEV (reference sequence). CDR3 residues: CASSPGSAGNTIYF. The CDR3 DNA reads as TGTGCCAGCAGCCCCGGTTCGGCTGGAAACACCATATATTTT.

This clone was recorded only once. The chain is built from TRBV19 and TRBJ2-1; D call uncertain. CDR1 is LNHDA, CDR2 SQIVND, per germline (reference sequence). The CDR3 runs to 15 residues. V shed 5 bases and J shed 3 bases, with 14 bases lying between them. CDR3 region: CASSAGPHNYNEQFF. CDR3 sequence (DNA): TGTGCCAGTAGTGCTGGGCCACACAACTACAATGAGCAGTTCTTC. Full variable domain (outside the CDR3, taken from reference TRBV19 and TRBJ2-1): DGGITQSPKYLFRKEGQNVTLSCEQNLNHDAMYWYRQDPGQGLRLIYYSQIVNDFQKGDIAEGYSVSREKKESFPLTVTSAQKNPTAFYLCASSAGPHNYNEQFFGPGTRLTVL.

The chain combines TRBV27 with TRBJ1-1; D gene uncertain. This CDR3 has 14 amino acids. Germline-derived CDR1 and CDR2 are MNHEY and SMNVEV (reference sequence). V lost 3 bases, J lost 1 base, and 9 bases lay in between. DNA of the CDR3: TGTGCCAGCAGTTTGGCCGGGAGGAACACTGAAGCTTTCTTT. Its protein is CASSLAGRNTEAFF.

The chain employs TRBV19 and TRBJ1-5, with TRBD1 matching over 11 bases. The CDR3 is made up of 18 amino acids. Germline V gene lookup returns CDR1 LNHDA and CDR2 SQIVND (reference sequence). V shed 4 bases and J 6 bases; nucleotides not matched to a gene: 14. The CDR3 region has the DNA TGTGCCAGTAGTAACACCGGGACAGGGGGTTTTATGGGTCAGCCCCAGCATTTT. Protein: CASSNTGTGGFMGQPQHF.

As DNA, the CDR3 is TGCAGCGTTGTGACTAGCCGCTCCTACGAGCAGTACTTC. This encodes CSVVTSRSYEQYF. V usage is TRBV29-1 and J usage is TRBJ2-7, with 7 bases matching TRBD2. The CDR3 totals 13 residues. The V segment lost 4 bases and the J segment 0 bases; nucleotides outside the gene matches: 3. In germline, CDR1 is SQVTM, CDR2 ANQGSEA.

The chain carries TRBV4-2 and TRBJ2-1, with TRBD1 identical over 7 bases. Germline lookup yields CDR1 LGHNA and CDR2 YNFKEQ. The CDR3 length is 14 residues. V lost 11 bases, J lost 7 bases, and 14 bases stayed unmatched. In DNA, the CDR3 is TGTGCCGGCTCCCAGGGGGTACTAGGGAATGAGCAGTTCTTC. It specifies CAGSQGVLGNEQFF.

The chain has TRBV7-9 and TRBJ2-3, with unresolved D. With 5 bases removed from V and 0 bases from J, the gap between germline ends came to 12 bases. The CDR3 loop spans 15 amino acids. Germline V CDR1 and CDR2: SEHNR, FQNEAQ (reference sequence). The CDR3 loop is CASSNPSESTDTQYF. DNA of the CDR3: TGTGCCAGCAGCAATCCCTCGGAGAGCACAGATACGCAGTATTTT.

The J gene is TRBJ2-3, the V gene TRBV6-1; 10 bases fit TRBD2. The CDR3 loop spans 14 amino acids. Per germline, CDR1 MNHNS and CDR2 SASEGT. With V trimmed by 1 base and J by 6 bases, 1 base remained unmatched. CDR3 DNA: TGTGCCAGCAGTGAAGGTAGCGGGGGGGATACGCAGTATTTT. Protein: CASSEGSGGDTQYF.

The CDR3 bases are TGTGCCAGCAGCTTACACGTTAGCAGCTTCTCCTACGAGCAGTACTTC. Translation: CASSLHVSSFSYEQYF. The chain links TRBV7-9 to TRBJ2-7, with D unclear. Germline V gene sequence: CDR1 SEHNR, CDR2 FQNEAQ (reference sequence). V was trimmed by 2 bases and J by 0 bases, leaving 14 bases between them. There are 16 residues in the CDR3.

A remark on this clone: One end of the junction does not line up with germline, which may come from a read error. CDR3 residues: CASSPRDRGPLDF. CDR3 DNA: TGTGCCAGCAGCCCCCGGGACAGGGGCCCTCTAGACTTC. The rearrangement uses TRBV4-2 and TRBJ1-2; 10 nucleotides agree with TRBD1. Germline CDR1 reads LGHNA; CDR2 reads YNFKEQ. This CDR3 comprises 13 residues.

The sample holds a few counts of this clone. The chain combines TRBV7-6 with TRBJ1-5; maybe TRBD1 (5 bases). The germline CDR1 and CDR2 sequences are SGHVS and FNYEAQ. The CDR3 length is 14 residues. Trimming stripped 2 bases from V and 9 bases from J, with 14 bases between. The CDR3 reads CASSLQGGLMPQHF. The CDR3 DNA reads TGTGCCAGCAGCTTACAGGGAGGGTTGATGCCCCAGCATTTT.

V gene TRBV4-2 combines with J gene TRBJ1-2; D is perhaps TRBD1 (5 bases). The CDR3 spans 16 residues. V lost 1 base and J 6 bases, leaving 18 bases between the germline ends. From germline, CDR1 is LGHNA and CDR2 YNFKEQ. The CDR3 region has the DNA TGTGCCAGCAGCCAAGCCGGGGGACCTACGGAGGATGGCTACACCTTC. It yields the protein CASSQAGGPTEDGYTF.

The CDR3 protein is CASSQADRGAYEQYF. CDR3 sequence (DNA): TGTGCCAGCAGCCAGGCAGACAGGGGTGCCTACGAGCAGTACTTC. V gene TRBV7-9 combines with J gene TRBJ2-7, with 8 bases that match TRBD1. The CDR3 is 15 residues long. Trimming removed 5 bases from V and 2 bases from J; junction bases left unmatched: 8. The germline V gene has CDR1 SEHNR and CDR2 FQNEAQ (reference sequence).

The V call is TRBV4-1, the J call TRBJ2-7, with D possibly being TRBD1 (7 bases). V lost 1 base, J lost 3 bases, and 13 bases lay in between. The CDR3 has 15 amino acids. The germline gives CDR1 MGHRA, CDR2 YSYEKL. The CDR3 region is CASSQGQGGDYEQYF. The CDR3 DNA sequence: TGCGCCAGCAGCCAAGGCCAGGGGGGCGACTACGAGCAGTACTTC.